The 27 T cell receptor beta chains in this list originate from one sample, sequenced in a study of T cells in women clearing cervical HPV infection. The table came from immunoSEQ multiplex PCR; TCRdb's copy has only in-frame clones and leaves some out. Seen in this sample are about 30,000 clones; the ten most common clones hold under 8%. The sequenced sample consisted of blood buffy coat. Receptor source: a woman between 18 and 69 years old with a cervical HPV16 infection that either progressed to CIN3+ or cleared (not recorded which).

Of note for this clone: The read falls 3 residues short of the CDR3 end, and the missing part is taken from the germline J gene. The chain employs TRBV19 and TRBJ2-2, with D unresolved. This CDR3 is built from 13 residues. CDR1 and CDR2 (germline): LNHDA, SQIVND (reference sequence). V gave up 7 bases and J gave up 3 bases, with 9 bases separating them. This chain's CDR3 is CASTYRDTGELFF. Partial CDR3 DNA: TGTGCCAGTACTTATAGGGACACCGGGGAG.

About this clone itself: The read stops 3 residues short of the end of the CDR3; the missing end is completed from the germline J gene. V and J are TRBV7-8 and TRBJ2-3; TRBD2 is a possible D gene (5 bases). Germline loops: CDR1 SGHVS, CDR2 FQNEAQ. The CDR3 is 17 amino acids. V lost 5 bases to trimming and J lost 0 bases, with 18 bases between them. Partial CDR3 DNA: TGTGCCAGCAGCCCTATAGCGCTCTCCGTTAGCACAGATACG. It yields the protein CASSPIALSVSTDT. The full CDR3 is CASSPIALSVSTDTQYF. The full variable domain, with the rest looked up from reference TRBV7-8 and TRBJ2-3, is GAGVSQSPRYKVAKRGQDVALRCDPISGHVSLFWYQQALGQGPEFLTYFQNEAQLDKSGLPSDRFFAERPEGSVSTLKIQRTQQEDSAVYLCASSPIALSVSTDTQYFGPGTRLTVL.

A note on this clone: The read falls 3 residues short of the CDR3 end, and the missing part is taken from the germline J gene. J is TRBJ1-1 and V is TRBV10-3; 7 bases agree with TRBD1. There are 17 residues in the CDR3. CDR1 and CDR2 (germline): ENHRY, SYGVKD. V was pared by 6 bases and J by 0 bases, with 13 bases of the junction left unmatched. The CDR3 reads CAISPGTELTLNTEAFF. The sequenced part of the CDR3 DNA is TGTGCCATCAGCCCCGGGACAGAACTCACCTTGAACACTGAA.

Concerning this clone: Read coverage stops 3 residues before the CDR3 terminus; the germline J gene supplies the remainder. The chain recombines TRBV19 with TRBJ2-3, with 8 bases aligning to TRBD1. Per germline, CDR1 LNHDA and CDR2 SQIVND (reference sequence). With 10 bases clipped from V and 5 bases from J, the junction kept 14 bases outside the gene matches. There are 15 residues in the CDR3. This CDR3 is CATRPQGARRDTQYF. The part of the CDR3 DNA that was read is TGTGCCACCCGGCCGCAGGGGGCGCGGAGAGATACG.

Concerning this clone: The CDR3 extends 3 residues past the end of the read, so its final part is completed from the germline J gene. The J gene is TRBJ2-1, the V gene TRBV20-1; maybe TRBD2 (6 bases). V lost 5 bases, J lost 8 bases, and 19 bases lay in between. This CDR3 region has 14 residues. Germline assignment: CDR1 DFQATT and CDR2 SNEGSKA (reference sequence). CDR3 amino acids: CSALRTNPSYEQFF. The CDR3 DNA, read in part, is TGCAGTGCTCTGAGGACTAACCCGAGCTATGAG.

Turning to this clone: The read gets to within 3 residues of the CDR3 end, and the germline J gene fills in the rest. The chain combines TRBV5-1 with TRBJ2-2; 14 bases agree with TRBD2. Trimming cost V 3 bases and J 5 bases; bases outside gene matches: 3. Germline values: CDR1 SGHRS, CDR2 YFSETQ. This CDR3 contains 16 residues. CDR3 protein: CASSSGLAGGTGELFF. The CDR3 bases that were read are TGCGCCAGCAGCTCTGGACTAGCGGGGGGAACCGGGGAG.

On this clone itself: The CDR3 end is not reached by the read, which stops 3 residues before it; the germline J gene fills it in. The chain links TRBV7-6 to TRBJ1-4; the match to TRBD1 covers 9 bases. The CDR3 loop spans 16 amino acids. With V trimmed by 6 bases and J by 6 bases, 11 bases remained unmatched. Germline CDR1 and CDR2: SGHVS and FNYEAQ. CDR3 DNA, as far as it was read: TGTGCCAGCAGTCCTACGGCGGGGACAGGGTATGAAAAA. Translating gives CASSPTAGTGYEK. Given in full, the CDR3 is CASSPTAGTGYEKLFF. The full variable domain, in which reference TRBV7-6 and TRBJ1-4 provide the parts outside the CDR3, is GAGVSQSPRYKVTKRGQDVALRCDPISGHVSLYWYRQALGQGPEFLTYFNYEAQQDKSGLPNDRFSAERPEGSISTLTIQRTEQRDSAMYRCASSPTAGTGYEKLFFGSGTQLSVL.

Concerning this clone itself: The read is 3 residues too short to cover the CDR3 end, so that end is filled in from the germline J gene. V usage is TRBV18 and J usage is TRBJ1-4; a possible D gene is TRBD1 (6 bases). The CDR3 totals 14 residues. V lost 3 bases and J lost 7, with 12 bases in between. Germline lookup yields CDR1 KGHSH and CDR2 LQKENI. The part of the CDR3 DNA that was read is TGTGCCAGCTCACCCCCGGGACAAAGTGAAAAA. This gives the protein CASSPPGQSEK. In full, the CDR3 reads CASSPPGQSEKLFF.

As concerns this clone: The read gets to within 3 residues of the CDR3 end, and the germline J gene fills in the rest. The chain carries TRBV30 and TRBJ1-5; perhaps TRBD1 as D (6 bases). Deletions cut 3 bases from V and 5 bases from J, with 14 bases between. The CDR3 is 14 amino acids. Germline CDR1 GTSNPN, CDR2 SVGIG (reference sequence). The CDR3 loop reads CAWSPGTGYQPQHF. Incomplete CDR3 DNA: TGTGCCTGGAGCCCAGGAACAGGGTATCAGCCC.

In regard to this clone: With the read ending 3 residues before the CDR3 end, the germline J gene is used to fill in that end. This sequence joins TRBV7-3 and TRBJ2-1; 10 bases are shared with TRBD2. The CDR3 has 15 amino acids. After removal of 8 bases from V and 4 bases from J, the junction contained 8 bases not matched to a gene. From germline, CDR1 is SGHTA and CDR2 FQGTGA. CDR3 DNA (partial): TGTGCCAGCGCTCCTAGCGGGGGAGATTACAATGAG. It yields the protein CASAPSGGDYNE. The CDR3 in full is CASAPSGGDYNEQFF.

About this clone: Read sequence stops 3 residues before the CDR3 end, and the germline J gene provides the missing end. This rearrangement joins TRBV10-3 to TRBJ2-7, with 12 bases that match TRBD1. The CDR3 covers 15 residues. The germline CDR1 and CDR2 sequences are ENHRY and SYGVKD. Trimming removed 6 bases from V and 3 bases from J; junction bases left unmatched: 6. The sequenced CDR3 bases are TGTGCCATCAGCGGAGGGACAGGGGGCGGCTACGAG. Translating it yields CAISGGTGGGYE. The whole CDR3 sequence is CAISGGTGGGYEQYF.

CDR3 loop: CASSLRLAGGTDTQYF. The covered CDR3 bases are TGTGCCAGCAGCTTACGACTAGCGGGGGGGACAGATACG. V gene TRBV5-4 combines with J gene TRBJ2-3, with 14 bases aligning to TRBD2. The read comes to an end 3 residues before the CDR3 does, leaving the germline J gene to fill in the end. J was trimmed by 3 bases and V by 2 bases; bases with no gene match: 2. Germline V gene lookup returns CDR1 SGHNT and CDR2 YYREEE (reference sequence). The CDR3 totals 16 residues.

To note about this clone: The CDR3 end is not reached by the read, which stops 3 residues before it; the germline J gene fills it in. The chain recombines TRBV7-2 with TRBJ1-5; 9 bases map to TRBD1. The CDR3 loop spans 15 amino acids. After removal of 5 bases from V and 4 bases from J, the junction contained 6 bases not matched to a gene. From germline, CDR1 is SGHTA and CDR2 FQGNSA. The covered CDR3 bases are TGTGCCAGCAGCACCCGGGACAGGGTAAATCAGCCC. It specifies CASSTRDRVNQP. The entire CDR3 sequence reads CASSTRDRVNQPQHF.

Turning to this clone: The CDR3 end lies 3 residues beyond the end of the read and is filled in from the germline J gene. The chain combines TRBV5-6 with TRBJ2-5, with 9 positions matching TRBD1. With 4 bases clipped from V and 4 bases from J, the junction kept 5 bases outside the gene matches. The CDR3 is 14 amino acids. Germline CDR1 reads SGHDT; CDR2 reads YYEEEE. The sequenced part of the CDR3 DNA is TGTGCCAGCAGCCCGGACAGGGGCGGAGAGACC. This translates into CASSPDRGGET. The CDR3 in full is CASSPDRGGETQYF.

For this clone: The read gets to within 3 residues of the CDR3 end, and the germline J gene fills in the rest. The chain employs TRBV11-2 and TRBJ2-3; a weak D match, TRBD1 (6 bases). V shed 5 bases and J shed 6 bases, with 15 bases lying between them. The germline V gene has CDR1 SGHAT and CDR2 FQNNGV. CDR3 length equals 14 residues. The CDR3 spells CASSPGQMRDTQYF. The covered CDR3 bases are TGTGCCAGCAGCCCAGGACAGATGCGGGATACG.

A word on this clone: The read is 3 residues too short to cover the CDR3 end, so that end is filled in from the germline J gene. The chain carries TRBV18 and TRBJ2-5; 10 positions match TRBD1. Per germline, CDR1 KGHSH and CDR2 LQKENI. V lost 6 bases, J lost 4 bases, and 5 bases stayed unmatched. The CDR3 spans 14 residues. CDR3 loop: CASSTTGGRETQYF. The CDR3 DNA, read in part, is TGTGCCAGCTCCACGACAGGGGGCCGAGAGACC.

For this clone: The sequenced fragment ends 3 residues before the CDR3 boundary, so the rest is inferred from the germline J gene. V and J are TRBV11-3 and TRBJ2-3; TRBD2 is a possible D gene (5 bases). V gave up 4 bases and J gave up 2 bases, with 13 bases separating them. The germline CDR1 and CDR2 sequences are SGHNT and YENEEA. This CDR3 is 15 amino acids long. The CDR3: CASSSGRGSTDTQYF. The sequenced CDR3 bases are TGTGCCAGCAGCTCAGGACGGGGATCCACAGATACG.

Notes on this clone: The read terminates 3 residues before the CDR3 end, so the remaining end is supplied by the germline J gene. V is TRBV5-1 and J is TRBJ1-3; D is unclear. CDR1 is SGHRS and CDR2 is YFSETQ in the germline V gene. The CDR3 runs 18 residues. V gave up 2 bases and J gave up 4 bases, with 22 bases separating them. The CDR3 region is CASSFRLAKGRKGNTIYF. The sequenced CDR3 bases are TGCGCCAGCAGCTTCAGGTTGGCCAAAGGGCGTAAAGGAAACACC.

For this clone: The read ends 3 residues before the CDR3 terminus; that terminus is restored from the germline J gene. The gene calls are TRBV9 and TRBJ2-1, with TRBD2 matching 10 bases. The CDR3 consists of 13 residues. V shed 4 bases and J 8 bases; nucleotides not matched to a gene: 3. CDR1 and CDR2 (germline): SGDLS, YYNGEE. The covered CDR3 bases are TGTGCCAGCAGCACCGGGACTAGCGATGAG. Translating gives CASSTGTSDE. The full CDR3 is CASSTGTSDEQFF.

On this clone itself: The read gets to within 3 residues of the CDR3 end, and the germline J gene fills in the rest. V usage is TRBV5-5 and J usage is TRBJ1-1; D might be TRBD1 (5 bases). The V and J ends lost 0 bases and 1 base respectively, with 7 bases between them. This CDR3 spans 14 amino acids. Germline values: CDR1 SGHKS, CDR2 YYEKEE (reference sequence). The DNA read from the CDR3 is TGTGCCAGCAGCTTGGTGGGGGGGAACACTGAA. Amino acid sequence: CASSLVGGNTE. From start to end, the CDR3 is CASSLVGGNTEAFF.

With regard to this clone: The read terminates 3 residues before the CDR3 end, so the remaining end is supplied by the germline J gene. The V call is TRBV6-4, the J call TRBJ2-1; 8 bases match TRBD1. The CDR3 has 15 amino acids. J gave up 2 bases and V 6 bases, and 6 bases lay outside the gene matches. Germline-derived CDR1 and CDR2 are MRHNA and SNTAGT. CDR3 region: CASSPTGDPYNEQFF. Partial CDR3 DNA: TGTGCCAGCAGCCCGACAGGGGACCCCTACAATGAG.

On this clone: The read terminates 3 residues ahead of where the CDR3 ends, so the germline J gene completes it. V usage is TRBV13 and J usage is TRBJ2-3; TRBD2 is a possible D gene (6 bases). Looked up from germline, CDR1 is PRHDT and CDR2 is FYEKMQ (reference sequence). CDR3 length equals 15 residues. V was trimmed by 4 bases and J by 8 bases, leaving 19 bases between them. The CDR3 DNA, read in part, is TGTGCCAGCAGCTCCCGACCCGGAGGGGAGTTTACG. Protein sequence: CASSSRPGGEFT. In full, the CDR3 is CASSSRPGGEFTQYF. Full variable domain (outside the CDR3, taken from reference TRBV13 and TRBJ2-3): AAGVIQSPRHLIKEKRETATLKCYPIPRHDTVYWYQQGPGQDPQFLISFYEKMQSDKGSIPDRFSAQQFSDYHSELNMSSLELGDSALYFCASSSRPGGEFTQYFGPGTRLTVL.

As regards this clone: The CDR3 end lies 3 residues beyond the end of the read and is filled in from the germline J gene. The chain couples TRBV12-3 or TRBV12-4 to TRBJ2-2; D possibly corresponds to TRBD2 (7 bases). Trimming removed 8 bases at V and 7 bases at J, with 11 bases between. This CDR3 has 12 amino acids. The sequenced part of the CDR3 DNA is TGTGCCAGCCGGGGGGCGGACGGGGAG. Translated: CASRGADGE. The full CDR3 sequence reads CASRGADGELFF.

A note on this clone: The read is 3 residues too short to cover the CDR3 end, so that end is filled in from the germline J gene. The gene calls are TRBV14 and TRBJ2-7, with a weak D call TRBD1 (6 bases). CDR1 SGHDN and CDR2 FVKESK come from the germline V gene. The V gene lost 4 bases and the J gene lost 0 bases, with 13 bases spanning the gap. This CDR3 has 15 residues. The CDR3 sequence is CASSPLQGFSYEQYF. The DNA read from the CDR3 is TGTGCCAGCAGCCCTTTACAGGGTTTCTCCTACGAG.

With regard to this clone: Read sequence stops 3 residues before the CDR3 end, and the germline J gene provides the missing end. V gene TRBV3-1 (or the pseudogene TRBV3-2) combines with J gene TRBJ2-1, with a possible D match to TRBD2 (6 bases). CDR3 length: 15 residues. Germline V gene data show CDR1 as LGHDT and CDR2 as YNNKEL (reference sequence). Trimming left V 0 bases short and J 2 bases short, with 8 bases between. The sequenced CDR3 bases are TGTGCCAGCAGCCAAGATCGGGGGACCTACAATGAG. This translates into CASSQDRGTYNE. The full CDR3 sequence reads CASSQDRGTYNEQFF.

A remark on this clone: The CDR3 end is not reached by the read, which stops 3 residues before it; the germline J gene fills it in. The chain carries TRBV5-4 and TRBJ1-5; D remains unclear. V was clipped by 0 bases and J by 3 bases, with 10 bases between them. The CDR3 spans 15 residues. In germline, CDR1 is SGHNT, CDR2 YYREEE (reference sequence). CDR3 residues: CASSLDLAINQPQHF. The covered CDR3 bases are TGTGCCAGCAGCTTGGATTTGGCAATCAATCAGCCC.

The CDR3 reads CSAAASSGAYEQYF. Incomplete CDR3 DNA: TGCAGTGCCGCGGCATCTAGCGGGGCCTACGAG. This chain uses TRBV20-1 with TRBJ2-7; 9 positions match TRBD2. The read is 3 residues too short to cover the CDR3 end, so that end is filled in from the germline J gene. The CDR3 has 14 residues. Unmatched junction bases numbered 8, after V lost 6 bases and J lost 2 bases. The germline gives CDR1 DFQATT, CDR2 SNEGSKA (reference sequence).